This entry concerns a single TCR beta chain. There are 17 residues in the CDR3. In germline, CDR1 is MGHDK, CDR2 SYGVNS. Trimming cost V 4 bases and J 2 bases; bases outside gene matches: 11. This sample is part of a study of OX40 agonist ivuxolimab in advanced cancers. Assay: immunoSEQ multiplex PCR; the TCRdb copy retains only in-frame clones and omits some. The profile shows some 150,000 clones, about 93% of them singletons. This material consisted of CD4+ or CD8+ T cells sorted from blood, taken in a trial of the OX40 agonist ivuxolimab. The V gene is TRBV25-1, the J gene TRBJ2-3, with 8 bases fitting TRBD2. This TCR came from an adult with an advanced solid tumor such as melanoma, head and neck, liver or kidney cancer. The CDR3 region is CASSGRRGGFTTDTQYF. CDR3 nucleotides: TGTGCCAGCAGTGGAAGACGGGGGGGATTTACCACAGATACGCAGTATTTT.